This TCR beta chain was sequenced for a study of blood T cells in healthy people across ages. Whole-study results and caveats: Per million T cells, TCR beta diversity dropped about linearly as age rose. Diversity figures based on one million T cells were deemed too low.

A second PCR of 7 to 11 cycles used a sample-barcoded 5' primer and a J-beta primer mix. Every sample gave at least 2.5 million paired-end reads containing CDR3. One entry per CDR3 protein results from TCRdb running MiXCR on the 5' RACE reads. The sample has hundreds of thousands of distinct CDR3 sequences, around three fifths seen once. Donors each provided about 9.5 milliliters of peripheral blood. In this sample, this clonotype turned up a few times. The target antigen is unknown. This clonotype originated in a man in his 60s in good health. The sequenced material came from blood.

The CDR3 sequence: CASSFWGRGGETQYF. The CDR3 DNA follows: TGTGCCAGCAGTTTCTGGGGGCGCGGGGGAGAGACCCAGTACTTC. The rearrangement joins TRBV28 to TRBJ2-5; possible D gene TRBD2, 7 bases. The CDR3 contains 15 residues. Between the trimmed V and J ends, which lost 3 bases and 4 bases, there was a span of 15 bases. From germline, CDR1 is MDHEN and CDR2 SYDVKM.